Listed below are T cell receptor beta chains from one sample, sequenced in a study of a mutant IDH1 vaccine in newly diagnosed glioma. Assay used: immunoSEQ multiplex PCR; TCRdb lists only in-frame clones, some missing. The sample consists of 80,000 to 100,000 clones, about four fifths of them appearing once. Sequencing used PBMCs, obtained from a glioma patient treated with radiotherapy, temozolomide or both. These receptors all come from a man aged 35-49 years with glioma. Some clones in this sample may be carry-over from other donors' samples. Each CDR3 is given with its conserved first and last residue. The D gene is left open where the match is weak. Size tells how often a clone was seen (once, few, many) or the class of an expanded clone, and some rows leave it out.

abundance	j_gene	v_gene	d_gene	CDR3aa	CDR3nt
NA	TRBJ1-2	TRBV27	NA	CASSPSWTDKSRGYTF	TGTGCCAGCAGTCCCTCCTGGACAGACAAATCTAGGGGCTACACCTTC
NA	TRBJ1-3	TRBV4-1	NA	CASSRGLNSGNTIYF	TGCGCCAGCAGCCGAGGGCTTAACTCTGGAAACACCATATATTTT
NA	TRBJ2-2	TRBV10-2	TRBD2	CASSEGSGGLTTGELFF	TGCGCCAGCAGTGAGGGGAGCGGGGGGCTCACTACCGGGGAGCTGTTTTTT
NA	TRBJ1-1	TRBV20-1	NA	CSAQAEAFF	TGCAGTGCCCAGGCCGAAGCTTTCTTT
NA	TRBJ1-6	TRBV5-6	TRBD1	CASSSGGEGSDSPLHF	TGTGCCAGCAGCTCAGGGGGGGAGGGAAGTGATTCACCCCTCCACTTT
NA	TRBJ2-7	TRBV5-6	TRBD1	CASSRPDRVWEQYF	TGTGCCAGCAGCCGCCCGGACAGGGTGTGGGAGCAGTACTTC
NA	TRBJ2-5	TRBV29-1	NA	CSVDWRGVETQYF	TGCAGCGTCGATTGGCGTGGGGTTGAGACCCAGTACTTC
NA	TRBJ2-7	TRBV10-3	NA	CAISDLDRGEQYF	TGTGCCATCAGTGATCTCGATAGGGGTGAGCAGTACTTC
once	TRBJ2-2	TRBV2	NA	CASSARGAVNTGELFF	TGTGCCAGCAGCGCCAGGGGGGCGGTGAACACCGGGGAGCTGTTTTTT
NA	TRBJ2-2	TRBV25-1	NA	CASSEWGRTTGELFF	TGTGCCAGCAGTGAATGGGGCAGGACCACCGGGGAGCTGTTTTTT
NA	TRBJ2-5	TRBV4-1	TRBD2	CASSRGGQETQYF	TGCGCCAGCAGCCGCGGGGGCCAAGAGACCCAGTACTTC
NA	TRBJ1-2	TRBV2	NA	CASSVGGLIYGYTF	TGTGCCAGCAGCGTCGGGGGGCTGATCTATGGCTACACCTTC
NA	TRBJ1-2	TRBV4-1	NA	CASSQELGGYGYTF	TGCGCCAGCAGCCAAGAGCTTGGGGGTTACGGCTACACCTTC
NA	TRBJ1-2	TRBV18	NA	CASSPSGNSGYTF	TGTGCCAGCTCTCCCTCAGGGAACTCTGGCTACACCTTC
NA	TRBJ1-2	TRBV2	TRBD1	CATIEWGTGGYTF	TGTGCCACCATCGAATGGGGGACAGGCGGCTACACCTTC
NA	TRBJ1-2	TRBV10-3	NA	CAISEPGISGYTF	TGTGCCATCAGTGAACCGGGAATAAGTGGCTACACCTTC
NA	TRBJ2-5	TRBV7-9	NA	CASELYETQYF	TGTGCCAGCGAGCTTTATGAGACCCAGTACTTC
NA	TRBJ1-2	TRBV19	NA	CASSMGGDYGYTF	TGTGCCAGTAGTATGGGGGGCGACTATGGCTACACCTTC
NA	TRBJ2-1	TRBV29-1	TRBD1	CSVRGTGGSYYNEQFF	TGCAGCGTCCGGGGGACAGGGGGATCGTACTACAATGAGCAGTTCTTC
few	TRBJ2-1	TRBV10-3	TRBD1	CAKGQAPNEQFF	TGTGCCAAGGGACAGGCGCCCAATGAGCAGTTCTTC
NA	TRBJ1-5	TRBV2	NA	CASRRDNWGASQPQHF	TGTGCCAGCAGAAGGGACAATTGGGGTGCGAGTCAGCCCCAGCATTTT
NA	TRBJ1-2	TRBV15	NA	CATSRGYGGENYGYTF	TGTGCCACCAGCAGAGGGTACGGTGGGGAAAACTATGGCTACACCTTC